The 25 T cell receptor beta chains given below trace back to one sample, sequenced in a study of early T cells in non-severe SARS-CoV-2 infection. MiXCR was run by TCRdb on the 5' RACE reads, yielding one entry per CDR3 protein. This table holds about 69,000 distinct CDR3 sequences, roughly 12% found once. The sample comprised whole blood. These receptors came from an adult who was a healthcare worker with PCR-confirmed SARS-CoV-2 infection or an uninfected control (not recorded which).

V is TRBV7-2 and J is TRBJ2-7; D remains unclear. CDR1 is SGHTA, CDR2 FQGNSA, per germline. The CDR3 runs 14 residues. V gave up 3 bases and J gave up 0 bases, with 9 bases separating them. The CDR3 bases are TGTGCCAGCAGCTTCGGCATCAGCTCCTACGAGCAGTACTTC. It translates to CASSFGISSYEQYF.

This clonotype was observed many times. The chain couples TRBV10-3 to TRBJ1-5; unclear D gene. CDR3 length equals 13 residues. V was clipped by 7 bases and J by 2 bases, with 9 bases between them. Germline CDR1 is ENHRY and CDR2 is SYGVKD. The CDR3 DNA follows: TGTGCCATCACCTCCGATGGCAATCAGCCCCAGCATTTT. It encodes CAITSDGNQPQHF.

This clonotype was observed a few times. This sequence joins TRBV12-3 or TRBV12-4 and TRBJ2-7, with D uncertain. Deletions cut 4 bases from V and 2 bases from J, with 9 bases between. CDR3 length: 13 amino acids. The CDR3 here is CASSSLYPYEQYF. CDR3 bases: TGTGCCAGCAGTTCCCTCTACCCCTACGAGCAGTACTTC.

This clonotype was found once. This chain uses TRBV9 with TRBJ2-7, with D perhaps TRBD2 (5 bases). From germline, CDR1 is SGDLS and CDR2 YYNGEE. The CDR3 contains 14 residues. Deletions cut 5 bases from V and 3 bases from J, with 15 bases between. The CDR3, as DNA: TGTGCCAGCAGTCAATTGGACGGGAACTACGAGCAGTACTTC. This encodes CASSQLDGNYEQYF. The whole variable domain, remainder taken from reference TRBV9 and TRBJ2-7, is DSGVTQTPKHLITATGQRVTLRCSPRSGDLSVYWYQQSLDQGLQFLIQYYNGEERAKGNILERFSAQQFPDLHSELNLSSLELGDSALYFCASSQLDGNYEQYFGPGTRLTVT.

This clonotype was seen ten or more times. V gene TRBV7-2 combines with J gene TRBJ2-1; D remains unclear. Germline assignment: CDR1 SGHTA and CDR2 FQGNSA. V was pared by 2 bases and J by 3 bases, with 8 bases between. CDR3 length: 14 amino acids. CDR3: CASSLLLLYNEQFF. The CDR3 DNA is TGTGCCAGCAGCTTATTACTACTCTACAATGAGCAGTTCTTC.

The chain employs TRBV29-1 and TRBJ2-1; no clear D. V was clipped by 7 bases and J by 9 bases, with 13 bases between them. The CDR3 loop spans 11 amino acids. Germline lookup yields CDR1 SQVTM and CDR2 ANQGSEA. Here the CDR3 reads CSETHWGEQFF. The CDR3 region has the DNA TGCAGCGAGACTCACTGGGGTGAGCAGTTCTTC.

This clonotype was counted at least ten times. Mismatch with germline at one junction end may stem from a read error. The genes are TRBV7-2 and TRBJ1-2, with D possibly TRBD1 on 6 matching bases. Germline V gene sequence: CDR1 SGHTA, CDR2 FQGNSA. CDR3 length equals 13 residues. This chain's CDR3 is CASSLGQSYGYTF. Here the CDR3 DNA reads TGTGCCAGCAGTTTAGGACAGTCTTATGGCTACACCTTC.

This clonotype has at least ten counts. At one boundary the junction diverges from the germline segment, which might be a read error. This chain joins TRBV20-1 and TRBJ1-1; D remains ambiguous. CDR3 length equals 15 residues. The germline gives CDR1 DFQATT, CDR2 SNEGSKA (reference sequence). CDR3 amino acids: CSAREQELGVTEAFF. CDR3 DNA: TGCAGTGCGAGAGAGCAAGAGCTTGGGGTAACTGAAGCTTTCTTT.

This clonotype has ten or more counts. The rearrangement uses TRBV29-1 and TRBJ1-2; D is possibly TRBD1 (6 bases). The CDR3 covers 12 residues. CDR1 is SQVTM, CDR2 ANQGSEA, per germline. The V end was cut by 6 bases, the J end by 4 bases, with 12 bases between. The CDR3, as DNA: TGCAGCGTCCGGGACAACATCTATGGCTACACCTTC. It is translated as CSVRDNIYGYTF.

This clonotype was observed a few times. The chain uses TRBV7-2 and TRBJ2-7; D unresolved. The germline V and J ends were trimmed by 1 base and 1 base, with 8 bases remaining between them. CDR3 length: 14 residues. Germline assignment: CDR1 SGHTA and CDR2 FQGNSA. CDR3 DNA: TGTGCCAGCAGCTTAGGCCTACTTTCCTACGAGCAGTACTTC. This codes for CASSLGLLSYEQYF.

This clonotype was counted ten times or more. The chain combines TRBV29-1 with TRBJ1-2; no definite D call. In germline, CDR1 is SQVTM, CDR2 ANQGSEA. The ends were cut back, 7 bases at V and 1 base at J, with 10 bases in the middle. This CDR3 contains 12 residues. In DNA form, the CDR3 reads TGCAGCGCCAGACAATATAACTATGGCTACACCTTC. It specifies CSARQYNYGYTF.

This clonotype was observed at least ten times. The CDR3 DNA sequence: TGTGCCAGTAGCTACTTGAGGGGCGGGAGGGCCCCTGAGCAGTTCTTC. Its translation is CASSYLRGGRAPEQFF. The chain carries TRBV19 and TRBJ2-1; 9 bases match TRBD2. V lost 6 bases and J lost 9; bases outside the gene matches: 15. Germline V CDR1 and CDR2: LNHDA, SQIVND (reference sequence). The CDR3 loop spans 16 amino acids.

There are many counts of this clonotype. V gene TRBV27 combines with J gene TRBJ2-7, with D unresolved. The CDR3 is made up of 13 amino acids. Looked up from germline, CDR1 is MNHEY and CDR2 is SMNVEV (reference sequence). With 5 bases removed from V and 0 bases from J, the gap between germline ends came to 8 bases. The CDR3 DNA reads as TGTGCCAGCAGTGTCGACGTCTCCTACGAGCAGTACTTC. It yields the protein CASSVDVSYEQYF.

This clonotype has at least ten counts. The CDR3 DNA follows: TGTGCCACCAGATCTAGCAGCAGCACAGATACGCAGTATTTT. Its protein is CATRSSSSTDTQYF. This chain joins TRBV24-1 and TRBJ2-3, with D tentatively TRBD2 (5 bases). V lost 7 bases and J lost 0, with 10 bases in between. There are 14 residues in the CDR3. Germline V gene data show CDR1 as KGHDR and CDR2 as SFDVKD.

This clonotype came up a few times. The chain combines TRBV18 with TRBJ2-7; tentative D call: TRBD2 (6 bases). The CDR3 totals 16 residues. Germline V gene sequence: CDR1 KGHSH, CDR2 LQKENI. Deletions cut 3 bases from V and 0 bases from J, with 15 bases between. In DNA, the CDR3 is TGTGCCAGCTCACCCGGCGGAGGGCCCTTCTCCTACGAGCAGTACTTC. Its translation is CASSPGGGPFSYEQYF.

This clonotype was seen at least ten times. The chain carries TRBV10-2 and TRBJ1-6; D is undetermined. CDR1 WSHSY and CDR2 SAAADI come from the germline V gene. The V and J ends lost 2 bases and 0 bases respectively, with 14 bases between them. The CDR3 sequence is 18 residues long. The CDR3 DNA is TGCGCCAGCAGTGAGGGGCCTAGATCAAGCTCCTATAATTCACCCCTCCACTTT. Its translation is CASSEGPRSSSYNSPLHF.

This chain uses TRBV20-1 with TRBJ2-2; TRBD1 matches 9 bases. The length of the CDR3 is 15 residues. Trimming took 6 bases from V and 6 from J; bases not matched to a gene: 11. From germline, CDR1 is DFQATT and CDR2 SNEGSKA (reference sequence). DNA for the CDR3: TGCAGTGCCTCTCTGAACAGGGGGCACTCCGGGGAGCTGTTTTTT. This sequence encodes CSASLNRGHSGELFF.

This clonotype was counted only a few times. The rearrangement links TRBV7-6 to TRBJ2-3; no reliable D call. CDR3 size: 12 residues. Trimming pared 2 bases from V and 4 bases from J, leaving 4 bases between. CDR1 is SGHVS, CDR2 FNYEAQ, per germline. This CDR3 is CASSLSPDTQYF. In nucleotides, the CDR3 is TGTGCCAGCAGCTTATCCCCAGATACGCAGTATTTT.

V is TRBV27 and J is TRBJ1-1, with 8 bases that match TRBD1. Losses at the gene ends were 5 bases for V and 4 bases for J; bases not matched to a gene: 18. CDR3 length equals 18 residues. The germline V gene encodes CDR1 MNHEY and CDR2 SMNVEV (reference sequence). The CDR3 DNA sequence: TGTGCCAGCAGTCCCACCTTCAGACAGGGGAGGGTAGGCACTGAAGCTTTCTTT. Translated, it gives CASSPTFRQGRVGTEAFF.

The chain employs TRBV29-1 and TRBJ2-2; D ambiguous. Trimming took off 7 bases at V and 8 bases at J, with 14 bases between the two ends. Looked up from germline, CDR1 is SQVTM and CDR2 is ANQGSEA. The CDR3 is 12 amino acids. This CDR3 is CSAKWGSGELFF. The DNA of the CDR3 is TGCAGCGCCAAGTGGGGATCAGGGGAGCTGTTTTTT.

The chain combines TRBV5-1 with TRBJ2-2; 7 bases align to TRBD2. CDR3 length equals 15 residues. The J segment lost 3 bases and the V segment lost 4 bases, leaving 6 bases of the junction unmatched. CDR1 is SGHRS and CDR2 is YFSETQ in the germline V gene. CDR3 residues: CASSAEGGYTGELFF. CDR3 bases: TGCGCCAGCAGCGCCGAGGGAGGGTACACCGGGGAGCTGTTTTTT. The variable domain in full, completed from reference TRBV5-1 and TRBJ2-2, reads KAGVTQTPRYLIKTRGQQVTLSCSPISGHRSVSWYQQTPGQGLQFLFEYFSETQRNKGNFPGRFSGRQFSNSRSEMNVSTLELGDSALYLCASSAEGGYTGELFFGEGSRLTVL.

This clonotype showed up just a few times. The junction departs from the called germline gene at one end, perhaps through a read error. In DNA form, the CDR3 reads TGTGCCAGCAGCTTAGCCGGGACACCTTCTGAAAACACCATATATTTT. Its translation is CASSLAGTPSENTIYF. The V call is TRBV7-9, the J call TRBJ1-3; the D gene is possibly TRBD1 (6 bases). The length of the CDR3 is 16 residues. Germline V CDR1 and CDR2: SEHNR, FQNEAQ (reference sequence).

This chain joins TRBV20-1 and TRBJ1-3, with D tentatively TRBD1 (5 bases). Germline CDR1 DFQATT, CDR2 SNEGSKA (reference sequence). Between the trimmed V and J ends, which lost 0 bases and 4 bases, there was a span of 16 bases. CDR3 length: 16 residues. The CDR3 here is CSARDLGAMSGNTIYF. Here the CDR3 DNA reads TGCAGTGCTAGAGATCTCGGGGCAATGAGCGGAAACACCATATATTTT.

This clonotype came up many times. The CDR3 bases are TGCAGTGCTAGTGGTGAAAAACTGTTTTTT. It codes for CSASGEKLFF. The rearrangement links TRBV20-1 to TRBJ1-4; no reliable D call. Germline lookup yields CDR1 DFQATT and CDR2 SNEGSKA (reference sequence). The CDR3 is 10 residues long. Deletions cut 3 bases from V and 7 bases from J, with 3 bases between.

This clonotype was recorded at least ten times. The rearrangement uses TRBV19 and TRBJ1-5; D possibly corresponds to TRBD1 (6 bases). This CDR3 spans 16 amino acids. Germline CDR1 is LNHDA and CDR2 is SQIVND (reference sequence). Trimming took off 5 bases at V and 4 bases at J, with 18 bases between the two ends. CDR3 residues: CASSPQRQAFNQPQHF. Here the CDR3 DNA reads TGTGCCAGTAGTCCCCAACGACAGGCTTTTAATCAGCCCCAGCATTTT.